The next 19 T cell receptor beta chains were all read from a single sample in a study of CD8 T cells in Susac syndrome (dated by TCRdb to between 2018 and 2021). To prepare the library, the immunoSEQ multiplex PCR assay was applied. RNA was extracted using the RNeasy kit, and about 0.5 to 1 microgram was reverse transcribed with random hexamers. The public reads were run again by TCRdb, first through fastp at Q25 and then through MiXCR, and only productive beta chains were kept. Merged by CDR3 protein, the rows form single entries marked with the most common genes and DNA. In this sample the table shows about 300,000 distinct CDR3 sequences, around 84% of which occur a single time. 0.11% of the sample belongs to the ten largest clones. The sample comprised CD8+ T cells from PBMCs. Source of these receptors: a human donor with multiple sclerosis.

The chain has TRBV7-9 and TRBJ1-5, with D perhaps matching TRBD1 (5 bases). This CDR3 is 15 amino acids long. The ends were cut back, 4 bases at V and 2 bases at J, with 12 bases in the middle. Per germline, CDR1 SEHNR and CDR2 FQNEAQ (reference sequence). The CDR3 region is CASSSDRRRNQPQHF. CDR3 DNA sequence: TGTGCCAGCAGCTCCGACAGAAGGCGCAATCAGCCCCAGCATTTT.

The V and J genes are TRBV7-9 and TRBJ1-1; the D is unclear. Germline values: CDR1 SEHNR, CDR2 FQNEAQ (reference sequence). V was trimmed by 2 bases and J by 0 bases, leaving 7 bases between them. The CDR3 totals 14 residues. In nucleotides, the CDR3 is TGTGCCAGCAGCTTAAGTGGGATGAACACTGAAGCTTTCTTT. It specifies CASSLSGMNTEAFF.

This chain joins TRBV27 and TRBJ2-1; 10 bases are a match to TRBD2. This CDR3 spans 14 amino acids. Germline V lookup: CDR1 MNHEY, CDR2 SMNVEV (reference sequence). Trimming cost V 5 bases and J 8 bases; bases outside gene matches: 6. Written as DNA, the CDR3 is TGTGCCAGCAGTGTAGCGGGAGGTTGGGATGAGCAGTTCTTC. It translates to CASSVAGGWDEQFF.

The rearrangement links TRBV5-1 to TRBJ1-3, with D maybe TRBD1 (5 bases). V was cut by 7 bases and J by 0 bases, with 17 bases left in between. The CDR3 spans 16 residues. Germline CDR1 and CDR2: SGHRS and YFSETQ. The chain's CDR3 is CASGTSDTSSGNTIYF. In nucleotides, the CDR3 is TGCGCCAGCGGGACCTCGGACACGAGCTCTGGAAACACCATATATTTT.

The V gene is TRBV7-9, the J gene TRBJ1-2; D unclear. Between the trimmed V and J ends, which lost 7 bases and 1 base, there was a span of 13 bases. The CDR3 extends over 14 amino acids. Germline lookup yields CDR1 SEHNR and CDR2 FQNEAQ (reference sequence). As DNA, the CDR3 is TGTGCCAGCACCTATGCGGACCTTAACTATGGCTACACCTTC. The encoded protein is CASTYADLNYGYTF.

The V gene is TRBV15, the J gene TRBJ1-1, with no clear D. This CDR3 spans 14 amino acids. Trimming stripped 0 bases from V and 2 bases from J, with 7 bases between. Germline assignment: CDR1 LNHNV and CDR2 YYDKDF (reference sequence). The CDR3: CATSRDPKNTEAFF. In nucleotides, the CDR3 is TGTGCCACCAGCAGAGATCCGAAAAACACTGAAGCTTTCTTT.

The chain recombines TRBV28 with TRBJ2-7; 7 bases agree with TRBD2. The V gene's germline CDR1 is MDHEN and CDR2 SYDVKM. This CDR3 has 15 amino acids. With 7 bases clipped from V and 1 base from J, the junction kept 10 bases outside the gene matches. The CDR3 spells CASTISTSRSYEQYF. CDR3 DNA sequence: TGTGCCAGCACCATATCGACTAGCAGATCCTACGAGCAGTACTTC.

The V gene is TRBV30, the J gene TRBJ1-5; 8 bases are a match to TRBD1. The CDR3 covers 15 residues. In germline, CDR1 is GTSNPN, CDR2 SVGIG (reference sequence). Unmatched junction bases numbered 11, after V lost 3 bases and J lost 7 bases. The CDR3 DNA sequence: TGTGCCTGGAGCCCCACAGGGGGAAGGACACAGCCCCAGCATTTT. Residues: CAWSPTGGRTQPQHF.

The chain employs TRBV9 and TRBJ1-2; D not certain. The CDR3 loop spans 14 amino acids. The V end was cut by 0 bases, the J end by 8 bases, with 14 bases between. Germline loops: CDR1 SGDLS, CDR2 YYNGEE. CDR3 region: CASSVGSKEKGYTF. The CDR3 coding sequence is TGTGCCAGCAGCGTAGGGTCAAAGGAGAAGGGCTACACCTTC.

The CDR3 DNA follows: TGTGCCAGCAGCGTAGACGTTGAGGGGGGGACAGCGCACTATGGCTACACCTTC. Protein product: CASSVDVEGGTAHYGYTF. This chain links TRBV9 with TRBJ1-2; 7 positions agree with TRBD1. V lost 0 bases and J lost 3; bases outside the gene matches: 14. This CDR3 is 18 amino acids long. Germline lookup yields CDR1 SGDLS and CDR2 YYNGEE.

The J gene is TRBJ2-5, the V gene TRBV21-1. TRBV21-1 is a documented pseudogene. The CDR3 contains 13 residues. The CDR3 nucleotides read TGTGCCAGCAGCAATCGGAAAGAAGAGACCCAGTACTTC. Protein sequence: CASSNRKEETQYF.

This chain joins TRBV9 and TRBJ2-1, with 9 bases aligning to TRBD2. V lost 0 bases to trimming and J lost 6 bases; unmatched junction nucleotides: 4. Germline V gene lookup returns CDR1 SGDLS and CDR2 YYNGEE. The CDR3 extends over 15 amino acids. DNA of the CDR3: TGTGCCAGCAGCGTAGGGGCTAGCGGGACCAATGAGCAGTTCTTC. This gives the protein CASSVGASGTNEQFF. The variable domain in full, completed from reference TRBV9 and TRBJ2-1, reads DSGVTQTPKHLITATGQRVTLRCSPRSGDLSVYWYQQSLDQGLQFLIQYYNGEERAKGNILERFSAQQFPDLHSELNLSSLELGDSALYFCASSVGASGTNEQFFGPGTRLTVL.

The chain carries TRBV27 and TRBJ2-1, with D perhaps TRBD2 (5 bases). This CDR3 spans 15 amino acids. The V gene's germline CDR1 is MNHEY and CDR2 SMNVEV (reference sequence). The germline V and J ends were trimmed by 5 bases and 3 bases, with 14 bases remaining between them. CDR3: CASSTSAGIYNEQFF. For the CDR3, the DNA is TGTGCCAGCAGTACCTCTGCCGGGATCTACAATGAGCAGTTCTTC.

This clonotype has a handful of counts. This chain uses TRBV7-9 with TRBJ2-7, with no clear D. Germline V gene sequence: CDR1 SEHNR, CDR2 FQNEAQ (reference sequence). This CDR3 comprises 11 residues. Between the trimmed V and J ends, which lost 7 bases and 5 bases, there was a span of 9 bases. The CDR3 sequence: CASTTANEQYF. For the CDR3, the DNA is TGTGCCAGCACCACGGCCAACGAGCAGTACTTC.

CDR3 loop: CASSFGTGGPLHF. The CDR3 coding sequence is TGTGCCAGCAGCTTCGGAACAGGGGGCCCCCTCCACTTT. The genes are TRBV7-3 and TRBJ1-6; TRBD1 agrees at 9 bases. Germline V lookup: CDR1 SGHTA, CDR2 FQGTGA. This CDR3 comprises 13 residues. With 3 bases clipped from V and 13 bases from J, the junction kept 4 bases outside the gene matches.

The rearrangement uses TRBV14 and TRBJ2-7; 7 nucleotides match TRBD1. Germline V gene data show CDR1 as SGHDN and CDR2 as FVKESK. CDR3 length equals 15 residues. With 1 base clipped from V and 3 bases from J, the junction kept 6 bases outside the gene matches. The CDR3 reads CASSQARGQSYEQYF. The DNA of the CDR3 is TGTGCCAGCAGCCAAGCTCGGGGACAGAGCTACGAGCAGTACTTC.

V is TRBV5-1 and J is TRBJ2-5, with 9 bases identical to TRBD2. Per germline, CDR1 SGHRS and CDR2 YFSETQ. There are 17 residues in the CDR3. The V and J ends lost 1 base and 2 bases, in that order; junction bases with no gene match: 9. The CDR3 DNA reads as TGCGCCAGCAGCTTGTCGGTTAGCGGGAGCCCACAAGAGACCCAGTACTTC. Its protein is CASSLSVSGSPQETQYF.

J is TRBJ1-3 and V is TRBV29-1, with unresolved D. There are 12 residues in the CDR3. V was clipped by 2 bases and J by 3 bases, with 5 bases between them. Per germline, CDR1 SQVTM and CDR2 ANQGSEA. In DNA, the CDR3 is TGCAGCGTTGAACTTATTGGAAACACCATATATTTT. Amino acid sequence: CSVELIGNTIYF.

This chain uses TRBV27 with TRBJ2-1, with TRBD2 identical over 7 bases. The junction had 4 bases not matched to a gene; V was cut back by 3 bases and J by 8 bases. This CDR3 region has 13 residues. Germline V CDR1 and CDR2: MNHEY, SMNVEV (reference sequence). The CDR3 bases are TGTGCCAGCAGTTTGAGCGGGACGCATGAGCAGTTCTTC. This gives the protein CASSLSGTHEQFF.